This TCR beta chain was obtained from a study of T cell responses to AZD1222 COVID-19 vaccine. Study-level findings and limits: Spike-specific TCR breadth and depth rose after two AZD1222 doses.

Turning to this clone: Its target is not known.

CDR1 and CDR2 (germline): SNHLY, FYNNEI. The V and J ends lost 6 bases and 5 bases respectively, with 14 bases between them. This CDR3 has 13 residues. This table comes from immunoSEQ multiplex PCR, and its TCRdb copy is limited to in-frame clones, with some not included. This sample has 45,000 or so clones; roughly 88% occur once, and the top ten carry approximately 37%. Sequencing used peripheral blood, obtained 28 days after the second AZD1222 dose. The sequence was collected from an adult who received the AZD1222 COVID-19 vaccine. The chain combines TRBV2 with TRBJ2-7; TRBD2 is a possible D gene (7 bases). CDR3 loop: CASSKGGIDEQYF. In DNA form, the CDR3 reads TGTGCCAGCAGCAAGGGGGGGATCGACGAGCAGTACTTC.